This is a list of T cell receptor beta chains from one sample in a study of shared clonotypes between healthy human individuals. The method was immunoSEQ multiplex PCR; TCRdb's version includes in-frame clones alone and lacks a portion of them. The sample shows under 850,000 clones, 72% of them seen only once. The specimen was memory CD4+ T cells sorted from blood. These receptor sequences come from a woman aged 25 to 39 in good health. Each CDR3 is given with its conserved first and last residue. Each record gives: D gene, V gene, J gene, clone size, CDR3 protein, CDR3 DNA. D genes are given only for firm matches. Some rows mark clone size as missing; the rest say once, few, many or name a class of expanded clone.

>-|TRBV19|TRBJ2-3|-
CASSIGHRAADTQYF
TGTGCCAGTAGTATTGGTCACAGGGCGGCAGATACGCAGTATTTT
>-|TRBV11-2|TRBJ2-2|-
CASSPASHGRYTGELFF
TGTGCCAGCAGCCCCGCCTCCCATGGGAGATACACCGGGGAGCTGTTTTTT
>TRBD2|TRBV2|TRBJ2-7|-
CASGVGGRNQYF
TGTGCCAGCGGAGTCGGCGGGAGGAATCAGTACTTC
>-|TRBV15|TRBJ2-7|-
CATSRHSRNSYEQYF
TGTGCCACCAGCAGGCATAGCCGAAACTCCTACGAGCAGTACTTC
>-|TRBV27|TRBJ2-7|-
CASSLSLGSSYEQYF
TGTGCCAGCAGTTTATCGCTAGGAAGCTCCTACGAGCAGTACTTC
>-|TRBV5-8|TRBJ1-3|few
CASSLSGSGNTIYF
TGTGCCAGCAGCTTGTCAGGATCTGGAAACACCATATATTTT
>-|TRBV19|TRBJ1-3|-
CASSTGAGNTIYF
TGTGCCAGTAGTACAGGGGCTGGAAACACCATATATTTT
>-|TRBV19|TRBJ1-5|-
CASSGWGPGQPQHF
TGTGCCAGTAGTGGGTGGGGGCCGGGCCAGCCCCAGCATTTT
>TRBD2|TRBV27|TRBJ2-1|-
CASSLSGRASGRNEQFF
TGTGCCAGCAGTTTATCTGGGCGGGCTAGCGGGCGGAATGAGCAGTTCTTC
>-|TRBV7-2|TRBJ1-3|few
CASSPGRAFRGNTIYF
TGTGCCAGCAGCCCAGGGAGGGCCTTTAGAGGAAACACCATATATTTT
>-|TRBV25-1|TRBJ1-4|-
CASSEWGGGPGEKLFF
TGTGCCAGCAGTGAATGGGGAGGGGGGCCTGGGGAAAAACTGTTTTTT
>TRBD1|TRBV5-1|TRBJ2-7|-
CASSGMTGYEQYF
TGCGCCAGCAGCGGAATGACAGGGTACGAGCAGTACTTC
>-|TRBV6-5|TRBJ2-7|-
CASNQDTPTYEQYF
TGTGCCAGCAACCAGGACACCCCTACCTACGAGCAGTACTTC
>-|TRBV7-2|TRBJ1-3|-
CASSNRGSGNTIYF
TGTGCCAGCAGCAACCGGGGGTCTGGAAACACCATATATTTT
>-|TRBV19|TRBJ2-3|-
CASSPRQVSADTQYF
TGTGCCAGTAGTCCCCGACAGGTCAGCGCAGATACGCAGTATTTT
>-|TRBV4-1|TRBJ1-3|-
CASSQDGGRGNTIYF
TGCGCCAGCAGCCAAGATGGTGGGAGGGGAAACACCATATATTTT
>-|TRBV5-1|TRBJ2-2|-
CASSFSWFGRNTGELFF
TGCGCCAGCAGCTTTAGCTGGTTCGGGAGGAACACCGGGGAGCTGTTTTTT
>TRBD2|TRBV25-1|TRBJ2-3|-
CASSESGRTDTQYF
TGTGCCAGCAGTGAGAGCGGGAGGACAGATACGCAGTATTTT
>-|TRBV21-1|TRBJ1-5|-
CASSKARTGSNSNQPQHF
TGTGCCAGCAGCAAAGCACGGACAGGGTCTAATAGCAATCAGCCCCAGCATTTT
>-|TRBV4-1|TRBJ2-7|-
CASSQDPGSYEQYF
TGCGCCAGCAGCCAAGATCCAGGTAGCTACGAGCAGTACTTC
>-|TRBV30|TRBJ1-6|few
CAWSVVNSYNSPLHF
TGTGCCTGGAGTGTAGTAAACTCCTATAATTCACCCCTCCACTTT
>TRBD1|TRBV6-1|TRBJ1-1|-
CASSDPPGQRNTEAFF
TGTGCCAGCAGTGACCCTCCGGGACAGAGGAACACTGAAGCTTTCTTT
>TRBD1|TRBV9|TRBJ2-1|-
CASSVGQGSYNEQFF
TGTGCCAGCAGCGTAGGACAGGGCAGCTACAATGAGCAGTTCTTC
>-|TRBV29-1|TRBJ1-2|many
CSVELGYTF
TGCAGCGTTGAACTTGGCTACACCTTC